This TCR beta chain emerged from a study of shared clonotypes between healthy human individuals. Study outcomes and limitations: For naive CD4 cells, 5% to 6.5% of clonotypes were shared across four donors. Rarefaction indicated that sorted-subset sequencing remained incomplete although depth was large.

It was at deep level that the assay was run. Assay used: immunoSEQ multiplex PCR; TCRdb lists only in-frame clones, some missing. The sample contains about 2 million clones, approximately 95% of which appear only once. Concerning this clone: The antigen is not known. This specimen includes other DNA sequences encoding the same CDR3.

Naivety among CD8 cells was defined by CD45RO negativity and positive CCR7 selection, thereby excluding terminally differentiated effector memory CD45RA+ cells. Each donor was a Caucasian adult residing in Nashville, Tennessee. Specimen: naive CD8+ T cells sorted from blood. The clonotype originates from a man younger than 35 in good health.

CDR3 residues: CASSSGGTEAFF. DNA of the CDR3: TGTGCCAGCAGTTCGGGTGGCACTGAAGCTTTCTTT. This chain links TRBV5-4 with TRBJ1-1; no firm D call. The CDR3 spans 12 residues. V was trimmed by 5 bases and J by 4 bases, leaving 9 bases between them. CDR1 is SGHNT, CDR2 YYREEE, per germline (reference sequence).